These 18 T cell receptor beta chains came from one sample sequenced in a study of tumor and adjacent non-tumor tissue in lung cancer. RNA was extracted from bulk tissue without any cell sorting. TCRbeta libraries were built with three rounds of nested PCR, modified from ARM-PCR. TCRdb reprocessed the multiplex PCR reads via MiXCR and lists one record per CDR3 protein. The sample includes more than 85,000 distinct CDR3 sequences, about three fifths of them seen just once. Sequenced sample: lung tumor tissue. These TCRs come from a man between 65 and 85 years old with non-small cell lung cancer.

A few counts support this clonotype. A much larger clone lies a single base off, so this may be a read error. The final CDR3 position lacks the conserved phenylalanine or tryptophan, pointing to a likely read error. The CDR3 region has the DNA TGTGCCAGCAGTTTCACAGGGGGTACTGGAAACACCATATATTGT. Translated, it gives CASSFTGGTGNTIYC. The chain uses TRBV6-5 and TRBJ1-3; 8 nucleotides align to TRBD1. The CDR3 runs to 15 residues. Germline V gene lookup returns CDR1 MNHEY and CDR2 SVGAGI. J lost 2 bases, V lost 4 bases, and 4 bases had no gene match.

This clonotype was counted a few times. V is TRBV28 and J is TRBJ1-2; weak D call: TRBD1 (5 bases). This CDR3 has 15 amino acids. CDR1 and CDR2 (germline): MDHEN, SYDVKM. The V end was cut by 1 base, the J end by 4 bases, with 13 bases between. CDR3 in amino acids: CASSLSQGGGYGYTF. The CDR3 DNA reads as TGTGCCAGCAGTTTATCGCAGGGCGGGGGCTATGGCTACACCTTC.

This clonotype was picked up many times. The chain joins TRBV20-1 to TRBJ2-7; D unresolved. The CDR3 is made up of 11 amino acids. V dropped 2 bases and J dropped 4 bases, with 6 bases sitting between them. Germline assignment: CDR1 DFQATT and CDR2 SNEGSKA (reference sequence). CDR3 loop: CSARYEYEQYF. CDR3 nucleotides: TGCAGTGCTAGATATGAATACGAGCAGTACTTC.

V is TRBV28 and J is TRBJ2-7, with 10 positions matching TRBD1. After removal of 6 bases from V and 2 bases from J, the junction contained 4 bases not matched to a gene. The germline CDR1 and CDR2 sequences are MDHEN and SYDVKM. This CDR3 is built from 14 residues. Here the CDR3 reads CASSPGQGTYEQYF. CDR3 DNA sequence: TGTGCCAGCAGCCCGGGACAGGGGACCTACGAGCAGTACTTC. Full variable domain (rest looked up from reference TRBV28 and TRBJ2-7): DVKVTQSSRYLVKRTGEKVFLECVQDMDHENMFWYRQDPGLGLRLIYFSYDVKMKEKGDIPEGYSVSREKKERFSLILESASTNQTSMYLCASSPGQGTYEQYFGPGTRLTVT.

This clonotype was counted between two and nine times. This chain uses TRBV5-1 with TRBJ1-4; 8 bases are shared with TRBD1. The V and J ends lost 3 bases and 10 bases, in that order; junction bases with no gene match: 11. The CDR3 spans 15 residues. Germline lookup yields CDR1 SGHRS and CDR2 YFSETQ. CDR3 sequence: CASSSQDRGKGKLFF. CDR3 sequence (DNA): TGCGCCAGCAGCTCCCAAGACAGGGGAAAGGGAAAACTGTTTTTT. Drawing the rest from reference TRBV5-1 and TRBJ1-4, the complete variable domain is KAGVTQTPRYLIKTRGQQVTLSCSPISGHRSVSWYQQTPGQGLQFLFEYFSETQRNKGNFPGRFSGRQFSNSRSEMNVSTLELGDSALYLCASSSQDRGKGKLFFGSGTQLSVL.

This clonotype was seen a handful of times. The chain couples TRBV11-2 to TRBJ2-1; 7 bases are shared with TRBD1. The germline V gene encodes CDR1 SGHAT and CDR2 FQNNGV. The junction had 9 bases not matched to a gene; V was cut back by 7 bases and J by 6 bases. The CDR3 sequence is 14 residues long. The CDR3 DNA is TGTGCCAGCACCACAGGGGCCCACCGCAATGAGCAGTTCTTC. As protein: CASTTGAHRNEQFF.

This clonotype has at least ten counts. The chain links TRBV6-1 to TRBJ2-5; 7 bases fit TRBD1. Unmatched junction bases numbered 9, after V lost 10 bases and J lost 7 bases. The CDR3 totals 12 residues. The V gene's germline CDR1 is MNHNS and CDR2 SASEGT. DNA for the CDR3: TGTGCCACCGGGACAGCTACCTGGACCCAGTACTTC. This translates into CATGTATWTQYF.

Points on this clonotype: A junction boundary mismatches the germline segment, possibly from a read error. The CDR3 here is CASSATGGHEHYF. The CDR3 bases are TGTGCTAGCAGCGCTACAGGGGGCCACGAGCACTACTTC. The chain couples TRBV11-3 to TRBJ2-7; 9 bases line up with TRBD1. Germline assignment: CDR1 SGHNT and CDR2 YENEEA. This CDR3 comprises 13 residues.

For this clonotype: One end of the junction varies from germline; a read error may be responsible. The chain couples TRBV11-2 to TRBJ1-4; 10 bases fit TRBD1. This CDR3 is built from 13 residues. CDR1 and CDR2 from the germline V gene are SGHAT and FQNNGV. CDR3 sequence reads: CGSSSGQGGKLFF. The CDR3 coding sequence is TGTGGCAGCAGCTCAGGACAGGGGGGTAAACTGTTTTTT.

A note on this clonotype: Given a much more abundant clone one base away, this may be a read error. CDR3 in amino acids: CASSLMRAGAADTQYF. The CDR3 nucleotides are TGTGCCAGCAGCTTAATGCGAGCGGGGGCGGCGGATACGCAGTATTTT. V gene TRBV7-3 combines with J gene TRBJ2-3; 8 nucleotides line up with TRBD2. Looked up from germline, CDR1 is SGHTA and CDR2 is FQGTGA. Trimming removed 1 base from V and 6 bases from J; junction bases left unmatched: 9. This CDR3 is 16 amino acids long.

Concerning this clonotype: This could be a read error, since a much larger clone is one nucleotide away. The CDR3 nucleotides read TGCAGCGTGTTCAGGAGGCTTAATGAAGCTTTCTTT. It is translated as CSVFRRLNEAFF. The chain couples TRBV29-1 to TRBJ1-1, with D hard to call. CDR3 length: 12 residues. Germline V lookup: CDR1 SQVTM, CDR2 ANQGSEA. V was clipped by 6 bases and J by 7 bases, with 15 bases between them.

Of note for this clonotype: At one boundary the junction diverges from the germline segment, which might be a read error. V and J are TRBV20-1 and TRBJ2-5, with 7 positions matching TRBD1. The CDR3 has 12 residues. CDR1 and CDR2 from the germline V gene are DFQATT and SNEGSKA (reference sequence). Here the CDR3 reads CSADRVIESQYF. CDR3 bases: TGCAGTGCTGACAGGGTTATAGAGAGCCAGTACTTC.

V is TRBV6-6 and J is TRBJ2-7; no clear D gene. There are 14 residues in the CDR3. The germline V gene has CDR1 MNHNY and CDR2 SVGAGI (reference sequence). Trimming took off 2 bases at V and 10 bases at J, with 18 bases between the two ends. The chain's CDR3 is CASSYASRRVEQYF. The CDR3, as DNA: TGTGCCAGCAGTTACGCATCAAGACGAGTCGAACAGTACTTC.

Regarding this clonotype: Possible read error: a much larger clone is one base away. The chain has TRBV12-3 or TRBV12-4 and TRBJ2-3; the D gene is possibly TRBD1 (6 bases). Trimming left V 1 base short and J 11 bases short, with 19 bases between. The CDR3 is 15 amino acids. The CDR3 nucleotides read TGTGCCAGCAGTTTAGGACCCCACGGTTCCAGGGGGCAGTATTTT. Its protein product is CASSLGPHGSRGQYF.

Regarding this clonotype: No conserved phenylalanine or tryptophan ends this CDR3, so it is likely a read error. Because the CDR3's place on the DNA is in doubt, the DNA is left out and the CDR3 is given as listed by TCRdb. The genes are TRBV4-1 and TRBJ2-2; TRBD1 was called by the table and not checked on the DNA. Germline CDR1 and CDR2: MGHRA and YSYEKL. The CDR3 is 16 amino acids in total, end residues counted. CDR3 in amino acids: CASSQEKTGAHGELFI.

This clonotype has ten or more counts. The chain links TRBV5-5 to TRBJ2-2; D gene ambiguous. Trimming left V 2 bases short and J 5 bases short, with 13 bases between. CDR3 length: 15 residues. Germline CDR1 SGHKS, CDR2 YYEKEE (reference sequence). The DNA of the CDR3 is TGTGCCAGCAGCTTACGCAGCGTCGGGACCGGGGAGCTGTTTTTT. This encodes CASSLRSVGTGELFF.

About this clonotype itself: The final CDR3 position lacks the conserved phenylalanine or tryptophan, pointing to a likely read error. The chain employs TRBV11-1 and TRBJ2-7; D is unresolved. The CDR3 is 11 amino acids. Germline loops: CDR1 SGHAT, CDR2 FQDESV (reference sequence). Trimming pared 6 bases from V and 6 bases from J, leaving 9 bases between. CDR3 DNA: TGTGCCAGCAGTTTAAAAGGCGAGCAGTACATC. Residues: CASSLKGEQYI.

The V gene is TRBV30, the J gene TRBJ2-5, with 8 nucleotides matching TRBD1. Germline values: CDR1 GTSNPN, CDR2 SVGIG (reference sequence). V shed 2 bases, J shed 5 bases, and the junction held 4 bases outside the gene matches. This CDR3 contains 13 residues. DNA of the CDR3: TGTGCCTGGAGTAGGGGACAGGATGAGACCCAGTACTTC. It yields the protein CAWSRGQDETQYF.